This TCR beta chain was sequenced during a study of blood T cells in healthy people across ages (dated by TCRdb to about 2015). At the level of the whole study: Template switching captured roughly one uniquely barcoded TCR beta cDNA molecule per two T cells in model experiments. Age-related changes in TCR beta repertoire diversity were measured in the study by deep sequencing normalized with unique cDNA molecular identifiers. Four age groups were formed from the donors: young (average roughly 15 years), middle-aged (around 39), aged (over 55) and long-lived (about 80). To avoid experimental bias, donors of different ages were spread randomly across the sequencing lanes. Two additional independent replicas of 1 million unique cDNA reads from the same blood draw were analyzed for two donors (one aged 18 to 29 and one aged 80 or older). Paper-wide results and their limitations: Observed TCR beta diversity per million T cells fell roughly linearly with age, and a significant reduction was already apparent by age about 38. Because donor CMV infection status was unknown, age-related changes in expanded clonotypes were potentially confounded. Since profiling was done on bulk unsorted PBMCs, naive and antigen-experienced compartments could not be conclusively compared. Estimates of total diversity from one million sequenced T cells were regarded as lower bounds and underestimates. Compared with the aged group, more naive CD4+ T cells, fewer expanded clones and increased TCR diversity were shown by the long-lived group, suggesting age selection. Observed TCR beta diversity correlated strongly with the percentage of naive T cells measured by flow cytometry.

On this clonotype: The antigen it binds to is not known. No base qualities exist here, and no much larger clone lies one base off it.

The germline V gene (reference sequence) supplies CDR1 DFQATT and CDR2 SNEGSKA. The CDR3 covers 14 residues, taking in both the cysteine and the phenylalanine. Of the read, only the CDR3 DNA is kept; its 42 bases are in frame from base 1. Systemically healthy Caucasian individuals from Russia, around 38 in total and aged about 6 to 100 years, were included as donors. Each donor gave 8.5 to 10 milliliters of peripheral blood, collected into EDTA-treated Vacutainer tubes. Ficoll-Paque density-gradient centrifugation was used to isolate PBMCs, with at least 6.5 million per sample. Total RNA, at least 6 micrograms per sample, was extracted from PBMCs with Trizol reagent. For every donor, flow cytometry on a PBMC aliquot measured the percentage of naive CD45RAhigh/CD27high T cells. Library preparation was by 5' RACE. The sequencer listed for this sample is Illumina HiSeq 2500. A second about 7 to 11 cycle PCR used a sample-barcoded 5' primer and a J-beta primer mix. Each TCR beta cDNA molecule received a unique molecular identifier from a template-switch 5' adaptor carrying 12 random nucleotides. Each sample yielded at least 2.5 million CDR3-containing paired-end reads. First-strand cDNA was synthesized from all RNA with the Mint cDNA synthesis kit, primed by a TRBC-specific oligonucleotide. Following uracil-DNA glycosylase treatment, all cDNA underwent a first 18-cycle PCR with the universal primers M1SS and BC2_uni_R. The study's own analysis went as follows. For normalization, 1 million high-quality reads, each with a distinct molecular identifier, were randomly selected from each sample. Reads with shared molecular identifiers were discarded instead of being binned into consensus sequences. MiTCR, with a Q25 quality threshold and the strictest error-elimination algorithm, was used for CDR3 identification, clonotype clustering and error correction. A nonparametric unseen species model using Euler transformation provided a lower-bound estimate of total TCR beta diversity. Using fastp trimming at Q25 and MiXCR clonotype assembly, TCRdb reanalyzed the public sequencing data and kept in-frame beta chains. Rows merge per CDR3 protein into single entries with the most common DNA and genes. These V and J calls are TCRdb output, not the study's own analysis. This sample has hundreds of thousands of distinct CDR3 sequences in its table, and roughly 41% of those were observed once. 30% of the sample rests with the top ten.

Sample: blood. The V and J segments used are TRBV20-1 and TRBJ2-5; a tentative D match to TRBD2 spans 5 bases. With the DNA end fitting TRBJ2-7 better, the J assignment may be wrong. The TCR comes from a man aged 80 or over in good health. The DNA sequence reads TGCAGTGCACACGCTAACGGGGAATTCGACGAGCAGTACTTC. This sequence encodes CSAHANGEFDEQYF.